This T cell receptor (beta chain) was observed in a study of shared clonotypes between healthy human individuals. General study findings and limits: Roughly 5% of naive CD4 clonotypes were shared across a handful of donors.

Comments on this clone: The antigen is unknown.

Terminally differentiated effector memory CD45RA+ cells were excluded by CCR7 positive selection of CD45RO-negative cells. This CDR3 is 15 amino acids long. Germline V CDR1 and CDR2: SGHNT, YENEEA. The V gene lost 1 base and the J gene lost 2 bases, with 9 bases spanning the gap. Only in-frame clones appear in the TCRdb table, and some are missing; sequencing was by immunoSEQ multiplex PCR. The sample carries hundreds of thousands of clones, roughly 92% recorded once. Sequencing was performed on naive CD8+ T cells sorted from blood. The chain links TRBV11-3 to TRBJ2-1; D is perhaps TRBD1 or TRBD2 (5 bases each). The TCR comes from a man aged 25 to 40 in good health. The CDR3 nucleotides are TGTGCCAGCAGCTTAGTGGGGACCCCCTACAATGAGCAGTTCTTC. Its protein product is CASSLVGTPYNEQFF.